This TCR beta chain stems from a study of glioma-infiltrating T cells after dendritic cell vaccination. Study in general: Patients received three intradermal dendritic cell vaccine injections at biweekly intervals.

Specified time point: after dendritic cell vaccination, including at tumor progression/relapse. Fresh-frozen tumor tissue and more than two years of survival data were available for all. No glioblastoma patient carried an isocitrate dehydrogenase mutation. Blood PBMC samples: pre-vaccination, two weeks post third vaccination, and at tumor progression. Trimming cost V 10 bases and J 2 bases; bases outside gene matches: 10. Germline CDR1 SGHRS, CDR2 YFSETQ. The CDR3 spans 14 residues. Sequenced by immunoSEQ multiplex PCR; TCRdb stores in-frame clones only, minus some. Of 75,000 to 95,000 clones listed, roughly 84% are singletons.

Material: blood, obtained after dendritic cell vaccination. The receptor's source is a human donor with glioblastoma. The V gene is TRBV5-1, the J gene TRBJ2-3; 7 nucleotides align to TRBD2. CDR3 sequence reads: CAGARGDDTDTQYF. CDR3 sequence (DNA): TGCGCCGGCGCCCGGGGGGACGACACAGATACGCAGTATTTT.